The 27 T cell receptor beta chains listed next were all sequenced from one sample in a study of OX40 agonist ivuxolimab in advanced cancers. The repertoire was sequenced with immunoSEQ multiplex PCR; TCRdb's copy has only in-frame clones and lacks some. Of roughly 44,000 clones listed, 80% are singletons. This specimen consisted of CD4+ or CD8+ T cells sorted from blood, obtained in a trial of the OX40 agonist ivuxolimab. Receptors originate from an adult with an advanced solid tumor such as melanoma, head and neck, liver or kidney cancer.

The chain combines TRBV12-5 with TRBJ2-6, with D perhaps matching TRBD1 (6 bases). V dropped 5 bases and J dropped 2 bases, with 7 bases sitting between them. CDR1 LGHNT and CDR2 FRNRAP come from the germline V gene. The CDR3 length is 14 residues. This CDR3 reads CASGEGAGANVLTF. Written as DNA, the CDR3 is TGTGCTAGTGGTGAGGGGGCTGGGGCCAACGTCCTGACTTTC.

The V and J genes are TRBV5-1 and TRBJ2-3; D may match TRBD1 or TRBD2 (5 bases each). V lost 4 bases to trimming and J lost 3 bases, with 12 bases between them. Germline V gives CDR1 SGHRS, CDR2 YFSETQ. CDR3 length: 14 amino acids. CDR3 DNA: TGCGCCAGCAGCGTCGGGACCCGGACAGATACGCAGTATTTT. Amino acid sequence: CASSVGTRTDTQYF.

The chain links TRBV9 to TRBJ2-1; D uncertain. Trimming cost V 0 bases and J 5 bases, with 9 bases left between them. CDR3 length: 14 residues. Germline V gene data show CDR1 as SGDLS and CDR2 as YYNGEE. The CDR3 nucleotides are TGTGCCAGCAGCGTAGGGTCCTATAACAATGAGCAGTTCTTC. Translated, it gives CASSVGSYNNEQFF. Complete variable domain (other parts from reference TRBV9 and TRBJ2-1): DSGVTQTPKHLITATGQRVTLRCSPRSGDLSVYWYQQSLDQGLQFLIQYYNGEERAKGNILERFSAQQFPDLHSELNLSSLELGDSALYFCASSVGSYNNEQFFGPGTRLTVL.

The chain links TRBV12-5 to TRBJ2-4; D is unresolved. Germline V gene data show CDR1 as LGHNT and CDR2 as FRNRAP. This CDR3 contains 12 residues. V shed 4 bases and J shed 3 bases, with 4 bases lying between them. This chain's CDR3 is CASGYVKNIQYF. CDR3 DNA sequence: TGTGCTAGTGGTTACGTCAAAAACATTCAGTACTTC.

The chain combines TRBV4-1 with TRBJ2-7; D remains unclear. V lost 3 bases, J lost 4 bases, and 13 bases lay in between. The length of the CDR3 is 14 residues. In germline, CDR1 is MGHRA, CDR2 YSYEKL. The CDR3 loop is CASSQEWFPYEQYF. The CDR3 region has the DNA TGCGCCAGCAGCCAGGAGTGGTTTCCTTACGAGCAGTACTTC.

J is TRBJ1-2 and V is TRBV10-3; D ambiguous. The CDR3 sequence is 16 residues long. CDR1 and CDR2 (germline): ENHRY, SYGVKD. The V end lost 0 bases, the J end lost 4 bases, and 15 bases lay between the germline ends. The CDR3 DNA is TGTGCCATCAGTGAGTCAAAGGGAGACGGACCCTATGGCTACACCTTC. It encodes CAISESKGDGPYGYTF.

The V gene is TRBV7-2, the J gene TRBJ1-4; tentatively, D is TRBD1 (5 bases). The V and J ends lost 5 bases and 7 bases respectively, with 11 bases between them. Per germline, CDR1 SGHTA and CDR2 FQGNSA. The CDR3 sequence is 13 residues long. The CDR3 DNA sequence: TGTGCCAGCAGCCGACAGTTTCCTGAAAAACTGTTTTTT. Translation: CASSRQFPEKLFF. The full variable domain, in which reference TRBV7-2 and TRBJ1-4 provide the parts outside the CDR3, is GAGVSQSPSNKVTEKGKDVELRCDPISGHTALYWYRQSLGQGLEFLIYFQGNSAPDKSGLPSDRFSAERTGGSVSTLTIQRTQQEDSAVYLCASSRQFPEKLFFGSGTQLSVL.

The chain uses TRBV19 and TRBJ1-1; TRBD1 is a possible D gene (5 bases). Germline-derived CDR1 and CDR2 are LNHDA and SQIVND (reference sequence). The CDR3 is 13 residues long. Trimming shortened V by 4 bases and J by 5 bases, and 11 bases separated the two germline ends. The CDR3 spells CASSKQVRTEAFF. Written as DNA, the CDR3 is TGTGCCAGTAGTAAACAGGTTCGGACTGAAGCTTTCTTT.

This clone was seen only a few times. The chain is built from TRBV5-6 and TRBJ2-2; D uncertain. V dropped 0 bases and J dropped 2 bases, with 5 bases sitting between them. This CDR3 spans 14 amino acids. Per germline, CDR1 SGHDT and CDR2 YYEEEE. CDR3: CASSLGSNTGELFF. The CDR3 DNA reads TGTGCCAGCAGCTTGGGTTCTAACACCGGGGAGCTGTTTTTT.

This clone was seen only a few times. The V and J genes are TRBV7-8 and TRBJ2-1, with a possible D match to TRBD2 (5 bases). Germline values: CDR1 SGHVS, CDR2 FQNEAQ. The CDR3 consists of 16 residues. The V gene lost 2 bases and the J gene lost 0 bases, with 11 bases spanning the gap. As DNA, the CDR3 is TGTGCCAGCAGCTTAAGGGAGCGGAGCTCCTACAATGAGCAGTTCTTC. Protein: CASSLRERSSYNEQFF.

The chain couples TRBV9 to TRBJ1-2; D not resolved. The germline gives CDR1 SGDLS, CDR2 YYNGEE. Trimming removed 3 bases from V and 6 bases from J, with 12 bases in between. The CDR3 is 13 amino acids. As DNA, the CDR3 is TGTGCCAGCAGCGCCGGTGGGCCGGATGGCTACACCTTC. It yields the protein CASSAGGPDGYTF.

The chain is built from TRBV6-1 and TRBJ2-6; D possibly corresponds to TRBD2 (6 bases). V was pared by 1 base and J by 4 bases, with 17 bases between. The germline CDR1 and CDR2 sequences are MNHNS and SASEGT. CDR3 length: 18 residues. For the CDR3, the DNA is TGTGCCAGCAGTGAAGATCTGGTGACCGGAGGGGGGGCCAACGTCCTGACTTTC. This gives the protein CASSEDLVTGGGANVLTF.

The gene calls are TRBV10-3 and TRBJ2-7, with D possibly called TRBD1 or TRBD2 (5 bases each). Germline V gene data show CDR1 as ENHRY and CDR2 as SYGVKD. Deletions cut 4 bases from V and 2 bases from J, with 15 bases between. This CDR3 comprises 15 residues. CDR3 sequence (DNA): TGTGCCATCAGTGGACGAGGGGAGAATGCCTACGAGCAGTACTTC. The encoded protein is CAISGRGENAYEQYF.

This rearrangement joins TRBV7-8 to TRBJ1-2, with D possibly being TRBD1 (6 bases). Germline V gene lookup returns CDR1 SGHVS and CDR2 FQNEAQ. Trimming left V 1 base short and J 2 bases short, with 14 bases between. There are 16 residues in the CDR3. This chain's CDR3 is CASSLGEGRGNYGYTF. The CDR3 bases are TGTGCCAGCAGCTTAGGAGAGGGAAGGGGGAACTATGGCTACACCTTC.

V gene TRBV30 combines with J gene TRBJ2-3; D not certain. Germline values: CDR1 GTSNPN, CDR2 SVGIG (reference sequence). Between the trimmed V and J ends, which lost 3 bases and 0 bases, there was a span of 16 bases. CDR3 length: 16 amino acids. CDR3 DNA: TGTGCCTGGAGCGCTGGAGACACCTTTAGCACAGATACGCAGTATTTT. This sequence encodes CAWSAGDTFSTDTQYF. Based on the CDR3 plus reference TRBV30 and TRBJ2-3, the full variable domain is SQTIHQWPATLVQPVGSPLSLECTVEGTSNPNLYWYRQAAGRGLQLLFYSVGIGQISSEVPQNLSASRPQDRQFILSSKKLLLSDSGFYLCAWSAGDTFSTDTQYFGPGTRLTVL.

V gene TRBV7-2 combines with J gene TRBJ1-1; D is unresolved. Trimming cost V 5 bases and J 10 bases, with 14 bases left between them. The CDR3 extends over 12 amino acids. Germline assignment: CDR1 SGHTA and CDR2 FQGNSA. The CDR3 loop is CASSPPSPAAFF. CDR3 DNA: TGTGCCAGCAGCCCTCCCAGCCCAGCAGCTTTCTTT.

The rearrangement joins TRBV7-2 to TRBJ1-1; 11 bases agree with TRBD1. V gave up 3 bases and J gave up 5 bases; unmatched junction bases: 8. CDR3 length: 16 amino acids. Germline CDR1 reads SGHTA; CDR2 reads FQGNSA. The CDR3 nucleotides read TGTGCCAGCAGCTTCCCGGGACAGGGGGAACATACTGAAGCTTTCTTT. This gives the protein CASSFPGQGEHTEAFF.

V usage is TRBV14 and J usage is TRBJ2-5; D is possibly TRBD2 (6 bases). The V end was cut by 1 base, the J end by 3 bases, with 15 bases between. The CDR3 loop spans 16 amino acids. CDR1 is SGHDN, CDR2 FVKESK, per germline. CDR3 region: CASSQGFRAGKETQYF. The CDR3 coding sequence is TGTGCCAGCAGCCAAGGATTTAGGGCGGGGAAAGAGACCCAGTACTTC.

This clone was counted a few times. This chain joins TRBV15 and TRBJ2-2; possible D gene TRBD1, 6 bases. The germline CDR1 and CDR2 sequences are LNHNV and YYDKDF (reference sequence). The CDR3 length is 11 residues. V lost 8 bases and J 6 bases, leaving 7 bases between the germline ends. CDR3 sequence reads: CATGGAGELFF. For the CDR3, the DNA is TGTGCCACCGGGGGCGCCGGGGAGCTGTTTTTT.

CDR3 DNA: TGTGCCAGCAGTGCAGGAATTGGACAGGGAAGAGTGGTACCCCTCCACTTT. Translation gives CASSAGIGQGRVVPLHF. V gene TRBV28 combines with J gene TRBJ1-6, with 8 bases fitting TRBD1. Trimming took 5 bases from V and 12 from J; bases not matched to a gene: 18. This CDR3 has 17 residues. Per germline, CDR1 MDHEN and CDR2 SYDVKM.

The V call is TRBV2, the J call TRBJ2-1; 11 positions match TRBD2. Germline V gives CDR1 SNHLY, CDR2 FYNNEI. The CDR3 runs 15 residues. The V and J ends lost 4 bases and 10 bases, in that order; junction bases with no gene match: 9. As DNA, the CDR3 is TGTGCCAGCAGTGGTGGGCTAGCGGGAGGCTCGGAGCAGTTCTTC. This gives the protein CASSGGLAGGSEQFF.

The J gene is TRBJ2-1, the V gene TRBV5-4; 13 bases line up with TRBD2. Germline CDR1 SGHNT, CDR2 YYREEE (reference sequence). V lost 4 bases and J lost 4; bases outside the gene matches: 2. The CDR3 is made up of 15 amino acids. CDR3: CASSTGLAGYNEQFF. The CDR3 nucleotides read TGTGCCAGCAGCACGGGACTAGCGGGGTACAATGAGCAGTTCTTC.

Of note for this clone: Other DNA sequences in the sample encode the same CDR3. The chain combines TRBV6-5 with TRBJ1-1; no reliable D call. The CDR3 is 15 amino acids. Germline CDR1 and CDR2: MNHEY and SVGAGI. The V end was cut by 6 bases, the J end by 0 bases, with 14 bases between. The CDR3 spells CASRQKGGLNTEAFF. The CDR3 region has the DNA TGTGCCAGCAGACAGAAGGGCGGCTTGAACACTGAAGCTTTCTTT.

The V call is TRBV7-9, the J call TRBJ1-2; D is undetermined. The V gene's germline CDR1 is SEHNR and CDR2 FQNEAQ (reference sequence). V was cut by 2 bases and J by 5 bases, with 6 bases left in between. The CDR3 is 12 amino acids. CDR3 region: CASSLSPYGYTF. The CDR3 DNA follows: TGTGCCAGCAGCTTATCTCCTTATGGCTACACCTTC.

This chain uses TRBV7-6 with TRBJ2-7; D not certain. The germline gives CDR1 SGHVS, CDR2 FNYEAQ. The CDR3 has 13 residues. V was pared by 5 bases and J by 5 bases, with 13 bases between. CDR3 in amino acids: CASSPVLQDEQYF. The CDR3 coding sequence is TGTGCCAGCAGCCCCGTGTTGCAGGACGAGCAGTACTTC.

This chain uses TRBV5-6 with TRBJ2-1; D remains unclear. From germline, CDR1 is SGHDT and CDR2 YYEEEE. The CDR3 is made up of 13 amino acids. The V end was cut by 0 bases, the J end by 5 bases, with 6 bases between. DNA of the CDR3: TGTGCCAGCAGCTTGGTTGCGGACAATGAGCAGTTCTTC. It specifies CASSLVADNEQFF. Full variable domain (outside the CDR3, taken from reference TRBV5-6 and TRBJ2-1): DAGVTQSPTHLIKTRGQQVTLRCSPKSGHDTVSWYQQALGQGPQFIFQYYEEEERQRGNFPDRFSGHQFPNYSSELNVNALLLGDSALYLCASSLVADNEQFFGPGTRLTVL.

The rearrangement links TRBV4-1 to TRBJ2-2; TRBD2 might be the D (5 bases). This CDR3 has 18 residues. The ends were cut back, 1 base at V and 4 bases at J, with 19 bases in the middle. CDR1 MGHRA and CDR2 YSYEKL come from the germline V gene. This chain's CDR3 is CASSQGRMAGGSTGELFF. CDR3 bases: TGCGCCAGCAGCCAAGGGAGGATGGCAGGAGGATCCACCGGGGAGCTGTTTTTT.